This T cell receptor (beta chain) was sequenced in a study of T cells of healthy individuals. Using its own MiXCR run on the 5' RACE reads, TCRdb lists one record per CDR3 protein. The sample has over 95,000 distinct CDR3 sequences; 17% are singletons. The CDR3 totals 14 residues. Germline V CDR1 and CDR2: SGHDT, YYEEEE. The V and J ends lost 1 base and 5 bases respectively, with 9 bases between them. This sequence originates from a human donor in good health. V gene TRBV5-6 combines with J gene TRBJ2-2; no clear D gene. The CDR3 reads CASSLFARTGELFF. The CDR3 DNA reads as TGTGCCAGCAGCTTGTTTGCAAGAACCGGGGAGCTGTTTTTT.